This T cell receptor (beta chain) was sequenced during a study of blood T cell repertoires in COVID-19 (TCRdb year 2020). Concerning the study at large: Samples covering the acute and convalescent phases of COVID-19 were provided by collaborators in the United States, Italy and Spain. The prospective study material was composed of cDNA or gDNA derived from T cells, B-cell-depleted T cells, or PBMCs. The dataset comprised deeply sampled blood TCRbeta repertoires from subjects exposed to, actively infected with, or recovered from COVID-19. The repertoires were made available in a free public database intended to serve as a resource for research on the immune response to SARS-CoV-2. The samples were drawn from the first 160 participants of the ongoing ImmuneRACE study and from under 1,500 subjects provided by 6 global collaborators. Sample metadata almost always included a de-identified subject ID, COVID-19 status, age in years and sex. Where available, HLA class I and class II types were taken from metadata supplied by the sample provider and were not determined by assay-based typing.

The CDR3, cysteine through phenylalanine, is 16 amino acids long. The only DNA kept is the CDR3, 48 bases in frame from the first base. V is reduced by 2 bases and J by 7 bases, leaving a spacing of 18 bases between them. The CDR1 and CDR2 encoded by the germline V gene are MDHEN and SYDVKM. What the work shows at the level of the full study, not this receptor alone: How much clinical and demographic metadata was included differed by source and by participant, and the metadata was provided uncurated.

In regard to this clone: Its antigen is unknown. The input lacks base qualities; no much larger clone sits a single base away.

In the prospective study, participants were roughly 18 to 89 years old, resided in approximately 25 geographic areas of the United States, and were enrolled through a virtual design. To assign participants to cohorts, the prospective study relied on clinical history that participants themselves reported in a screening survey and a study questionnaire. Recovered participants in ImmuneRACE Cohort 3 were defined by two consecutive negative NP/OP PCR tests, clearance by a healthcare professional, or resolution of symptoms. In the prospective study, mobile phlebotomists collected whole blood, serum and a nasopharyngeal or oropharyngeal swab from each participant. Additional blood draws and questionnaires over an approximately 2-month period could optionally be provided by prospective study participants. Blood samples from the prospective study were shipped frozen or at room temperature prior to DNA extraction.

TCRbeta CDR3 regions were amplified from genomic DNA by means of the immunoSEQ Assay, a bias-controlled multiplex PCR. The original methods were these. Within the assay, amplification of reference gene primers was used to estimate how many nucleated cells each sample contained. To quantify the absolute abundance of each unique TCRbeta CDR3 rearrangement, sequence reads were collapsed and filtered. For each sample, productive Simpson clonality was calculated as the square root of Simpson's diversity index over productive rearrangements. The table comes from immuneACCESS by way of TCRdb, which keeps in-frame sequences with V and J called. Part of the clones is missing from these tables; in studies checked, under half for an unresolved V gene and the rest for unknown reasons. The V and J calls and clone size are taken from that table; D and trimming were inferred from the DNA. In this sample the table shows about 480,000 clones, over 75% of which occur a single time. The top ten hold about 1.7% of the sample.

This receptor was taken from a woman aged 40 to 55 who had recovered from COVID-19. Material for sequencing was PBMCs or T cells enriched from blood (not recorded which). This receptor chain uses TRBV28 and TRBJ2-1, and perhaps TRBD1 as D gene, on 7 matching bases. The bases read TGTGCCAGCAGTTTACGTGTGGGCAGGGGGAGGAATGAGCAGTTCTTC. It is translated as CASSLRVGRGRNEQFF.